The 11 T cell receptor beta chains in this list originate from one sample, sequenced in a study of T cells in Graves' hyperthyroidism and ophthalmopathy. Researchers amplified the TCR beta CDR3 regions from RNA transcripts. Researchers ran a first-round RT-PCR on the TCR CDR3 using the HTBI primer set. TCRdb passed the multiplex PCR reads through MiXCR, listing each CDR3 protein once. In the table there are hundreds of thousands of distinct CDR3 sequences, 13% to 15% of which are singletons. Sample: blood. Receptors originate from a woman aged 18-29 years with Graves' hyperthyroidism.

The rearrangement joins TRBV5-1 to TRBJ2-1; D remains unclear. The CDR3 is made up of 14 amino acids. V was trimmed by 0 bases and J by 2 bases, leaving 6 bases between them. The V gene's germline CDR1 is SGHRS and CDR2 YFSETQ. CDR3 nucleotide sequence: TGCGCCAGCAGCTTGGCACTACCCTACAATGAGCAGTTCTTC. As protein: CASSLALPYNEQFF.

This clonotype was counted ten times or more. The rearrangement joins TRBV3-1 to TRBJ1-1; the D gene is possibly TRBD1 (6 bases). The CDR3 spans 15 residues. Germline loops: CDR1 LGHDT, CDR2 YNNKEL (reference sequence). The V end lost 4 bases, the J end lost 1 base, and 13 bases lay between the germline ends. CDR3 loop: CASSPSGTPNTEAFF. As DNA, the CDR3 is TGTGCCAGCAGCCCATCCGGGACACCGAACACTGAAGCTTTCTTT.

In its sample, this clonotype was seen many times. The V call is TRBV5-6, the J call TRBJ2-7; 11 nucleotides agree with TRBD2. After removal of 0 bases from V and 3 bases from J, the junction contained 8 bases not matched to a gene. The CDR3 extends over 17 amino acids. CDR1 is SGHDT, CDR2 YYEEEE, per germline. CDR3 loop: CASSLEYSGRANYEQYF. The CDR3, as DNA: TGTGCCAGCAGCTTGGAATATAGCGGGAGGGCCAACTACGAGCAGTACTTC.

Only a few counts were recorded for this clonotype. The V call is TRBV27, the J call TRBJ2-7; D gene ambiguous. CDR1 and CDR2 from the germline V gene are MNHEY and SMNVEV (reference sequence). The CDR3 has 13 residues. Deletions cut 2 bases from V and 3 bases from J, with 8 bases between. The CDR3 loop reads CASSLSWSYEQYF. The CDR3 nucleotides are TGTGCCAGCAGTTTAAGCTGGAGCTACGAGCAGTACTTC.

This clonotype was counted many times. The V and J genes are TRBV7-9 and TRBJ2-4; the D gene is possibly TRBD1 (6 bases). The germline V gene encodes CDR1 SEHNR and CDR2 FQNEAQ (reference sequence). The CDR3 totals 17 residues. V gave up 6 bases and J gave up 0 bases, with 18 bases separating them. In DNA, the CDR3 is TGTGCCAGCAGTCCACCCAGGGGCGGGCTAGCCAAAAACATTCAGTACTTC. Its protein product is CASSPPRGGLAKNIQYF.

This clonotype was counted ten times or more. The chain uses TRBV20-1 and TRBJ2-1; 12 bases are shared with TRBD2. The CDR3 contains 18 residues. Trimming cost V 5 bases and J 0 bases; bases outside gene matches: 11. CDR1 DFQATT and CDR2 SNEGSKA come from the germline V gene (reference sequence). The chain's CDR3 is CSAPQTSGSWTSYNEQFF. The CDR3 bases are TGCAGTGCTCCCCAGACTAGCGGGAGTTGGACCTCCTACAATGAGCAGTTCTTC.

The chain recombines TRBV20-1 with TRBJ2-1; D unresolved. Trimming shortened V by 3 bases and J by 2 bases, and 14 bases separated the two germline ends. The CDR3 is 15 amino acids. Germline V gene data show CDR1 as DFQATT and CDR2 as SNEGSKA (reference sequence). DNA for the CDR3: TGCAGTGCTAGCGAGGTGGGGATGACCTACAATGAGCAGTTCTTC. Amino acids: CSASEVGMTYNEQFF.

CDR3 sequence: CASSLMSGLGTGELFF. Here the CDR3 DNA reads TGTGCCAGCAGTTTAATGAGCGGGCTGGGCACCGGGGAGCTGTTTTTT. The chain uses TRBV28 and TRBJ2-2; maybe TRBD2 (6 bases). Germline-derived CDR1 and CDR2 are MDHEN and SYDVKM. Trimming took off 2 bases at V and 4 bases at J, with 14 bases between the two ends. The CDR3 contains 16 residues. The full variable domain, rest sourced from reference TRBV28 and TRBJ2-2, is DVKVTQSSRYLVKRTGEKVFLECVQDMDHENMFWYRQDPGLGLRLIYFSYDVKMKEKGDIPEGYSVSREKKERFSLILESASTNQTSMYLCASSLMSGLGTGELFFGEGSRLTVL.

This clonotype was seen many times. This chain uses TRBV28 with TRBJ2-7, with no clear D. This CDR3 has 13 residues. V lost 2 bases and J 4 bases, leaving 9 bases between the germline ends. Germline V gene lookup returns CDR1 MDHEN and CDR2 SYDVKM. In nucleotides, the CDR3 is TGTGCCAGCAGTTTAACCCCCTATTACGAGCAGTACTTC. This encodes CASSLTPYYEQYF.

The rearrangement links TRBV12-3 or TRBV12-4 to TRBJ1-6, with D hard to call. The V gene lost 2 bases and the J gene lost 3 bases, with 2 bases spanning the gap. The CDR3 has 13 amino acids. CDR3 in DNA: TGTGCCAGCAGTTTACACTATAATTCACCCCTCCACTTT. This sequence encodes CASSLHYNSPLHF.

This clonotype occurred many times. The chain links TRBV28 to TRBJ2-2; possibly TRBD2 for D (6 bases). The CDR3 covers 16 residues. The V gene's germline CDR1 is MDHEN and CDR2 SYDVKM. V was clipped by 4 bases and J by 7 bases, with 19 bases between them. CDR3 DNA: TGTGCCAGCAGTTCCCCGGGGGTAGCTCCTATCGGGGAGCTGTTTTTT. The encoded protein is CASSSPGVAPIGELFF.